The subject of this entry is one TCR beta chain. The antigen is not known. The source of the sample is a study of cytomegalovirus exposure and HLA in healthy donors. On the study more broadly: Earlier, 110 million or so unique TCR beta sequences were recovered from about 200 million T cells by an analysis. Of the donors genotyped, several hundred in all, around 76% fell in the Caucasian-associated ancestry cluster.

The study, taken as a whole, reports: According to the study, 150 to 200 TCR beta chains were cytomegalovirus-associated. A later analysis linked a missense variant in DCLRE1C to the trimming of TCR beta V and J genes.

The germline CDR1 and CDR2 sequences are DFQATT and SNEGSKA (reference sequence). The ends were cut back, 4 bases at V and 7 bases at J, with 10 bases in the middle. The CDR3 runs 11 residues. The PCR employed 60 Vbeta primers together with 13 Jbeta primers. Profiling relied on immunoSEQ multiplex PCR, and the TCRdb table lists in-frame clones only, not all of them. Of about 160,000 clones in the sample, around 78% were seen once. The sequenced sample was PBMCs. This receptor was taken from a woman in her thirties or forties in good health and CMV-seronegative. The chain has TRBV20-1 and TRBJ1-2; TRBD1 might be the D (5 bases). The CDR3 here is CSATQGIGYTF. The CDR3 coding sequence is TGCAGTGCTACGCAGGGTATTGGCTACACCTTC.